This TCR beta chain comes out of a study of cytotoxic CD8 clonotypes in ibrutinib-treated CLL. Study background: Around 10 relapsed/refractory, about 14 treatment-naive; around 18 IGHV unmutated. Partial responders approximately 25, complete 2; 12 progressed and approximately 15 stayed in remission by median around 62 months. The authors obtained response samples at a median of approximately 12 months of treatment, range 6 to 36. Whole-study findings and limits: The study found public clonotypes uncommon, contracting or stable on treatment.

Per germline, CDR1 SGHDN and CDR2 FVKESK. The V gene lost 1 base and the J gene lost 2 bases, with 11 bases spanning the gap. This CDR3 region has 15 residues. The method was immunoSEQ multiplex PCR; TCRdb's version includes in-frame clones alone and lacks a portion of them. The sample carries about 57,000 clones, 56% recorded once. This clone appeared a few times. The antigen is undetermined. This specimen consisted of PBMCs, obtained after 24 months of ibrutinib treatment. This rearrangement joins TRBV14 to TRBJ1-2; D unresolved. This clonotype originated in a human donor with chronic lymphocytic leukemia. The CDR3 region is CASSQGVRGNYGYTF. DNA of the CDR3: TGTGCCAGCAGCCAAGGTGTCAGAGGCAACTATGGCTACACCTTC.